This T cell receptor beta chain originates from a study of CD8+CD57+ T cells in acquired aplastic anemia. Overall study: Quantities of DNA derived from sorted CD4+ and CD8+ cells averaged roughly 3 ug. Healthy donor CD4+ cell samples had a mean of around 10 million reads.

From its first to its last residue, the CDR3 has 11 amino acids. CDR1 and CDR2 from the germline V gene are LNHNV and YYDKDF (reference sequence). For CDR3 and TCR beta VDJ profiling, genomic DNA was the template used. In TCRdb, the reads were re-called with MiXCR into one record per CDR3 protein. The sample holds some 200,000 distinct CDR3 sequences, 30% to 40% seen once. On this clonotype: The antigen is undetermined. The conserved phenylalanine or tryptophan normally closing the CDR3 is absent here, so this likely arose from a read error. The DNA is omitted, as the CDR3 cannot be located on it reliably, and the CDR3 follows TCRdb's listing.

Study-wide results and limits: Patients showed no significant difference from controls in CD8+ Simpson's diversity. Both patients and controls carried the same twenty-nine CD8+ CDR3 sequences.

This clonotype was sampled from a human donor in good health, serving as a control. The gene calls are TRBV15 and TRBJ1-4; TRBD1, the table's D call, was not compared with the DNA. The specimen sequenced was sorted CD4+, CD8+, or CD8+CD57+ T cells (not recorded which) from PBMCs. CDR3 loop: CATSSPGQNVY.